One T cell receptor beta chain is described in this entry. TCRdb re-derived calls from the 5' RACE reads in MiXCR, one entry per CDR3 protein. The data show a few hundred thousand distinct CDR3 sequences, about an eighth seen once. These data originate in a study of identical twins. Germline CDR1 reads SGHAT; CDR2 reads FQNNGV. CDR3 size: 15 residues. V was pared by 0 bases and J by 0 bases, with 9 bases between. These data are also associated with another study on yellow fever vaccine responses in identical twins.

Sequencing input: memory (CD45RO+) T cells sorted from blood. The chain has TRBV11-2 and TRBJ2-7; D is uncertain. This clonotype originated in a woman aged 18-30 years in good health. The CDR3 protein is CASSLDRGDSYEQYF. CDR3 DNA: TGTGCCAGCAGCTTAGATCGTGGGGACTCCTACGAGCAGTACTTC.